The 14 T cell receptor beta chains in this list originate from one sample, sequenced in a study of metastatic and nonmetastatic thyroid tumors. MiXCR reprocessed the PCR reads for TCRdb. The table has approximately 40,000 clones, under 25% seen once; the top ten hold roughly 15%. Every patient underwent thyroid surgery untreated. Sequenced input: blood. The receptor source for this set is a female donor with papillary thyroid cancer or a benign thyroid nodule (not recorded which). Some clones in this sample may be carry-over from other donors' samples.

This clone was seen only a few times. This chain joins TRBV2 and TRBJ1-1, with D maybe TRBD1 (5 bases). In germline, CDR1 is SNHLY, CDR2 FYNNEI. Trimming took 4 bases from V and 6 from J, leaving 9 bases between them. The CDR3 is made up of 12 amino acids. CDR3 loop: CASSVLGPEAFF. In DNA form, the CDR3 reads TGTGCCAGCAGTGTTCTGGGGCCTGAAGCTTTCTTT.

This clone was detected many times. The J gene is TRBJ1-6, the V gene TRBV5-1; a weak D match, TRBD1 (5 bases). This CDR3 has 16 residues. Trimming removed 2 bases from V and 10 bases from J, with 19 bases in between. The germline V gene has CDR1 SGHRS and CDR2 YFSETQ. The CDR3 DNA reads as TGCGCCAGCAGCTTTACCGGGGCCCCGGGGGAATCACCCCTCCACTTT. It is translated as CASSFTGAPGESPLHF.

This clone was counted ten times or more. The gene calls are TRBV30 and TRBJ2-2; weak D call: TRBD2 (5 bases). Germline values: CDR1 GTSNPN, CDR2 SVGIG (reference sequence). The CDR3 loop spans 14 amino acids. Trimming shortened V by 2 bases and J by 6 bases, and 13 bases separated the two germline ends. CDR3 region: CAWSSGLRAGELFF. The CDR3 DNA is TGTGCCTGGAGTTCGGGCCTGCGGGCCGGGGAGCTGTTTTTT.

This clone was found many times. The chain uses TRBV5-1 and TRBJ1-6; D is ambiguous. The CDR3 spans 15 residues. Germline V gene data show CDR1 as SGHRS and CDR2 as YFSETQ. Trimming left V 0 bases short and J 4 bases short, with 8 bases between. The chain's CDR3 is CASSLEGGYNSPLHF. Here the CDR3 DNA reads TGCGCCAGCAGCTTGGAGGGCGGGTATAATTCACCCCTCCACTTT.

In its sample, this clone was seen a few times. This chain uses TRBV6-6 with TRBJ2-3; 9 nucleotides line up with TRBD2. J gave up 5 bases and V 2 bases, and 5 bases lay outside the gene matches. Looked up from germline, CDR1 is MNHNY and CDR2 is SVGAGI (reference sequence). The CDR3 sequence is 15 residues long. CDR3 sequence: CASSYSGRPEDTQYF. CDR3 coding DNA: TGTGCCAGCAGTTACAGCGGGAGGCCGGAAGATACGCAGTATTTT.

The sample holds one count of this clone. The chain combines TRBV30 with TRBJ1-2, with a weak D call TRBD1 (6 bases). From germline, CDR1 is GTSNPN and CDR2 SVGIG (reference sequence). V was pared by 5 bases and J by 1 base, with 14 bases between. The CDR3 contains 14 residues. The CDR3 protein is CAWSLWGLNYGYTF. CDR3 coding DNA: TGTGCCTGGTCTCTCTGGGGGCTTAACTATGGCTACACCTTC. Complete variable domain (other parts from reference TRBV30 and TRBJ1-2): SQTIHQWPATLVQPVGSPLSLECTVEGTSNPNLYWYRQAAGRGLQLLFYSVGIGQISSEVPQNLSASRPQDRQFILSSKKLLLSDSGFYLCAWSLWGLNYGYTFGSGTRLTVV.

There are a few counts of this clone. The chain is built from TRBV6-6 and TRBJ2-1; 7 bases line up with TRBD1. After removal of 1 base from V and 6 bases from J, the junction contained 6 bases not matched to a gene. Looked up from germline, CDR1 is MNHNY and CDR2 is SVGAGI (reference sequence). The CDR3 consists of 15 residues. The CDR3 is CASSYFITGVNEQFF. CDR3 DNA: TGTGCCAGCAGTTACTTTATAACAGGGGTCAATGAGCAGTTCTTC.

Note on this clone: A read error is possible here, since a much larger clone lies one base away. Other nucleotide sequences from this sample produce the same CDR3. This chain links TRBV3-1 with TRBJ1-3, with D tentatively TRBD1 (6 bases). The V and J ends lost 4 bases and 4 bases respectively, with 14 bases between them. The CDR3 consists of 15 residues. Germline CDR1 LGHDT, CDR2 YNNKEL (reference sequence). The CDR3 nucleotides read TGTGCCAGCAGCCCGATCAGGGGTGGCGGAAACACCATATATTTT. Its translation: CASSPIRGGGNTIYF.

This clone was seen only a few times. CDR3 sequence (DNA): TGTGCCAGCAGCCAGGGGGCCTATGGCTACACCTTC. Translating gives CASSQGAYGYTF. The chain joins TRBV3-1 to TRBJ1-2; tentatively, D is TRBD1 (6 bases). Germline V gene lookup returns CDR1 LGHDT and CDR2 YNNKEL (reference sequence). The ends were cut back, 3 bases at V and 4 bases at J, with 6 bases in the middle. The CDR3 is 12 amino acids.

Ten or more counts support this clone. This chain uses TRBV9 with TRBJ2-5, with unresolved D. Germline-derived CDR1 and CDR2 are SGDLS and YYNGEE. V was cut by 3 bases and J by 2 bases, with 11 bases left in between. This CDR3 spans 14 amino acids. CDR3 sequence reads: CASSDDGVQETQYF. CDR3 nucleotides: TGTGCCAGCAGCGACGATGGGGTACAAGAGACCCAGTACTTC.

This clone was detected ten times or more. This chain links TRBV6-1 with TRBJ1-1; TRBD1 is a possible D gene (6 bases). The CDR3 consists of 16 residues. V lost 5 bases and J 4 bases, leaving 20 bases between the germline ends. Germline CDR1 reads MNHNS; CDR2 reads SASEGT. The CDR3 region has the DNA TGTGCCAGCAGTCAGTCCCCCGGGGGCGCGAGCACTGAAGCTTTCTTT. Its protein product is CASSQSPGGASTEAFF.

This clone was seen a few times. The chain employs TRBV20-1 and TRBJ1-2; a possible D gene is TRBD1 (5 bases). V was pared by 5 bases and J by 8 bases, with 21 bases between. This CDR3 has 14 residues. Germline CDR1 reads DFQATT; CDR2 reads SNEGSKA (reference sequence). For the CDR3, the DNA is TGCAGTGCTTCCGAGTTTCCGGGACCTCGGGGCTACACCTTC. Amino acid sequence: CSASEFPGPRGYTF.

This clone was seen at least ten times. Other DNA sequences in the same sample also yield this CDR3. The genes are TRBV5-1 and TRBJ2-5; a weak D match, TRBD2 (6 bases). The germline V and J ends were trimmed by 5 bases and 5 bases, with 19 bases remaining between them. Germline assignment: CDR1 SGHRS and CDR2 YFSETQ. The CDR3 is 15 amino acids. The CDR3 DNA is TGCGCCAGCAGAACGTCAGGAGCGGGTCGGGAGACCCAGTACTTC. Its protein product is CASRTSGAGRETQYF.

This clone has at least ten counts. V and J are TRBV12-3 or TRBV12-4 and TRBJ1-2, with 8 positions matching TRBD1. This CDR3 comprises 14 residues. V trimming: 2 bases; J trimming: 5 bases; junction bases outside the gene matches: 4. The CDR3 here is CASSLSGGRYGYTF. The CDR3, as DNA: TGTGCCAGCAGTTTATCAGGGGGCCGGTATGGCTACACCTTC.